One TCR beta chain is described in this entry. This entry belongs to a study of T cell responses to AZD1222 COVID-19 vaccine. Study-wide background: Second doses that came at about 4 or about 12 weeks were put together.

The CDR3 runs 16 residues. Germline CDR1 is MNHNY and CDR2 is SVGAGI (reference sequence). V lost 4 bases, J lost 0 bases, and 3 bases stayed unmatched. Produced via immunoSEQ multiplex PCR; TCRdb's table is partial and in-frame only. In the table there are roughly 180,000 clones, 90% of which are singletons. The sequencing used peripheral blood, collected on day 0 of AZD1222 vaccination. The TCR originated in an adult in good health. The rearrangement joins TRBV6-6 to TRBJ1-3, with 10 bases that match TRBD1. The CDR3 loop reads CASSWDRGSSGNTIYF. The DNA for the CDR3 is TGTGCCAGCAGTTGGGACAGGGGTAGCTCTGGAAACACCATATATTTT.